These 28 T cell receptor beta chains came from one sample sequenced in a study of T cells in Graves' hyperthyroidism and ophthalmopathy. What was amplified from RNA transcripts were TCR beta CDR3 regions. The study used the HTBI primer set for a first-round RT-PCR of the TCR CDR3. TCRdb used MiXCR to reprocess the multiplex PCR reads, holding one entry per CDR3 protein. Seen here are fewer than 650,000 distinct CDR3 sequences, 11% to 15% observed once, and the top ten hold 7.1%. The sample comprised blood. Every receptor here comes from a woman between 18 and 29 years old with Graves' ophthalmopathy.

This clonotype was observed at least ten times. The chain couples TRBV28 to TRBJ2-4; 8 bases are shared with TRBD2. This CDR3 contains 20 residues. Germline V gives CDR1 MDHEN, CDR2 SYDVKM. V dropped 1 base and J dropped 3; count of bases not matched to a gene: 17. The CDR3, as DNA: TGTGCCAGCAGTTTATTACCGGGAGGGCCGGGGATGGGGCTCAAAAACATTCAGTACTTC. It is translated as CASSLLPGGPGMGLKNIQYF. The full variable domain, with the rest looked up from reference TRBV28 and TRBJ2-4, is DVKVTQSSRYLVKRTGEKVFLECVQDMDHENMFWYRQDPGLGLRLIYFSYDVKMKEKGDIPEGYSVSREKKERFSLILESASTNQTSMYLCASSLLPGGPGMGLKNIQYFGAGTRLSVL.

This clonotype was recorded a few times. The chain has TRBV19 and TRBJ1-5; D gene uncertain. CDR3 size: 16 residues. The V end lost 5 bases, the J end lost 0 bases, and 14 bases lay between the germline ends. Per the germline V gene, CDR1 is LNHDA and CDR2 is SQIVND (reference sequence). The DNA of the CDR3 is TGTGCCAGTAGTTTCCGGGAATTTTATAGCAATCAGCCCCAGCATTTT. Translating it yields CASSFREFYSNQPQHF.

The chain couples TRBV4-3 to TRBJ1-6; D might be TRBD1 (6 bases). Germline assignment: CDR1 LGHNA and CDR2 YSLEER. V lost 1 base and J 8 bases, leaving 15 bases between the germline ends. The CDR3 sequence is 16 residues long. CDR3: CASSQVRGGAYSPLHF. The CDR3 DNA is TGCGCCAGCAGCCAAGTTAGGGGGGGGGCCTATTCACCCCTCCACTTT.

Many counts were recorded for this clonotype. The rearrangement links TRBV24-1 to TRBJ2-1, with 13 bases aligning to TRBD2. V lost 2 bases and J lost 5; bases outside the gene matches: 5. This CDR3 has 17 amino acids. Germline loops: CDR1 KGHDR, CDR2 SFDVKD. CDR3 loop: CATSDWLGLAGHNEQFF. In nucleotides, the CDR3 is TGTGCCACCAGTGATTGGTTGGGACTAGCGGGACACAATGAGCAGTTCTTC.

The chain couples TRBV25-1 to TRBJ2-5; 9 bases are a match to TRBD2. Unmatched junction bases numbered 4, after V lost 4 bases and J lost 4 bases. The V gene's germline CDR1 is MGHDK and CDR2 SYGVNS. This CDR3 is built from 14 residues. As DNA, the CDR3 is TGTGCCAGCAGTGTAGCGGGAGCCCGAGAGACCCAGTACTTC. Translation: CASSVAGARETQYF.

This clonotype was seen a handful of times. J is TRBJ1-5 and V is TRBV7-9; no clear D. From germline, CDR1 is SEHNR and CDR2 FQNEAQ (reference sequence). The CDR3 is 16 residues long. V dropped 0 bases and J dropped 0 bases, with 9 bases sitting between them. CDR3 nucleotides: TGTGCCAGCAGCTTAGCTTCTGGGCCTAGCAATCAGCCCCAGCATTTT. It is translated as CASSLASGPSNQPQHF. Together with reference TRBV7-9 and TRBJ1-5, the CDR3 gives the full variable domain: DTGVSQNPRHKITKRGQNVTFRCDPISEHNRLYWYRQTLGQGPEFLTYFQNEAQLEKSRLLSDRFSAERPKGSFSTLEIQRTEQGDSAMYLCASSLASGPSNQPQHFGDGTRLSIL.

This clonotype has ten or more counts. The V call is TRBV7-9, the J call TRBJ2-1; TRBD2 matches at 10 bases. From germline, CDR1 is SEHNR and CDR2 FQNEAQ (reference sequence). Germline trimming cut 5 bases from V and 4 bases from J; bases unmatched to any gene: 8. This CDR3 region has 16 residues. CDR3 protein: CASSHREGLAYNEQFF. For the CDR3, the DNA is TGTGCCAGCAGCCACCGGGAGGGACTAGCGTACAATGAGCAGTTCTTC.

This clonotype has a count of ten or more. The chain recombines TRBV5-6 with TRBJ2-3, with unresolved D. V was pared by 2 bases and J by 4 bases, with 8 bases between. Per germline, CDR1 SGHDT and CDR2 YYEEEE. The CDR3 length is 13 residues. The CDR3 sequence is CASSFFGPDTQYF. CDR3 coding DNA: TGTGCCAGCAGCTTTTTCGGGCCAGATACGCAGTATTTT.

This clonotype was counted many times. This chain links TRBV20-1 with TRBJ2-5, with 7 bases that match TRBD2. V lost 5 bases, J lost 7 bases, and 16 bases stayed unmatched. This CDR3 region has 15 residues. CDR1 is DFQATT, CDR2 SNEGSKA, per germline (reference sequence). CDR3 coding DNA: TGCAGTGCTTCACACACCGGGACCCCGGGAGGGACCCAGTACTTC. It specifies CSASHTGTPGGTQYF.

This sequence joins TRBV6-1 and TRBJ2-1; TRBD1 matches 7 bases. This CDR3 has 14 residues. Germline CDR1 reads MNHNS; CDR2 reads SASEGT. V gave up 3 bases and J gave up 4 bases; unmatched junction bases: 3. The CDR3 nucleotides read TGTGCCAGCAGTGAGGGGACAGATTACAATGAGCAGTTCTTC. Protein sequence: CASSEGTDYNEQFF.

This clonotype was seen repeatedly, ten times or more. This rearrangement joins TRBV7-8 to TRBJ2-5; weak D call: TRBD1 (6 bases). Deletions cut 0 bases from V and 2 bases from J, with 13 bases between. Germline loops: CDR1 SGHVS, CDR2 FQNEAQ. This CDR3 is 16 amino acids long. The CDR3 nucleotides read TGTGCCAGCAGCTTAGCTAGGATGGGGGCACAAGAGACCCAGTACTTC. Residues: CASSLARMGAQETQYF.

The chain links TRBV4-2 to TRBJ2-1; D may be TRBD1 or TRBD2 (6 bases each). Per germline, CDR1 LGHNA and CDR2 YNFKEQ. The V gene lost 0 bases and the J gene lost 1 base, with 10 bases spanning the gap. The CDR3 length is 16 residues. The CDR3 region is CASSQDQGRSYNEQFF. The CDR3 DNA reads as TGTGCCAGCAGCCAAGATCAGGGGAGGTCCTACAATGAGCAGTTCTTC.

This clonotype has at least ten counts. This chain's CDR3 is CASSPSGSPYNEQFF. The DNA for the CDR3 is TGTGCCAGCAGTCCTAGCGGGAGTCCCTACAATGAGCAGTTCTTC. The chain joins TRBV6-1 to TRBJ2-1; 10 bases line up with TRBD2. The CDR3 sequence is 15 residues long. Germline V gives CDR1 MNHNS, CDR2 SASEGT. V shed 5 bases, J shed 2 bases, and the junction held 3 bases outside the gene matches.

The genes are TRBV6-4 and TRBJ1-1; D not certain. Germline lookup yields CDR1 MRHNA and CDR2 SNTAGT. Trimming stripped 6 bases from V and 6 bases from J, with 8 bases between. CDR3 length: 11 residues. CDR3 nucleotides: TGTGCCAGCAGGGCAAGGCCTGAAGCTTTCTTT. Protein sequence: CASRARPEAFF.

This chain links TRBV4-1 with TRBJ2-1; 9 bases map to TRBD1. The length of the CDR3 is 15 residues. The trim removed 4 bases at V and 7 bases at J, leaving 8 bases unmatched. Germline V gives CDR1 MGHRA, CDR2 YSYEKL. CDR3 in DNA: TGCGCCAGCAGCCGCAGTCCGGGACAGGGTAATGAGCAGTTCTTC. Its translation is CASSRSPGQGNEQFF.

This clonotype was seen at least ten times. V and J are TRBV7-9 and TRBJ1-2, with D maybe TRBD1 (6 bases). V was shortened by 0 bases and J by 1 base, with 9 bases between the two germline ends. Germline loops: CDR1 SEHNR, CDR2 FQNEAQ (reference sequence). This CDR3 comprises 15 residues. Here the CDR3 reads CASSLAGGVNYGYTF. The CDR3 bases are TGTGCCAGCAGCTTAGCAGGGGGAGTTAACTATGGCTACACCTTC.

The sample holds many counts of this clonotype. The V and J genes are TRBV4-1 and TRBJ2-1, with TRBD1 matching 12 bases. Per germline, CDR1 MGHRA and CDR2 YSYEKL. This CDR3 has 17 amino acids. Germline trimming cut 7 bases from V and 4 bases from J; bases unmatched to any gene: 11. CDR3 sequence: CASTSSGQGARYNEQFF. The DNA for the CDR3 is TGCGCCAGCACCTCCTCGGGACAGGGGGCGAGGTACAATGAGCAGTTCTTC.

This clonotype showed up many times. The chain employs TRBV11-2 and TRBJ1-1; the D gene is possibly TRBD1 (5 bases). Between the trimmed V and J ends, which lost 1 base and 4 bases, there was a span of 10 bases. The CDR3 spans 14 residues. CDR1 is SGHAT, CDR2 FQNNGV, per germline. CDR3 region: CASSLVARATEAFF. The CDR3 DNA is TGTGCCAGCAGCTTAGTAGCCAGGGCCACTGAAGCTTTCTTT.

This clonotype has at least ten counts. The V call is TRBV9, the J call TRBJ1-1; the D gene is possibly TRBD1 (5 bases). Germline V gene data show CDR1 as SGDLS and CDR2 as YYNGEE. This CDR3 region has 15 residues. V was cut by 2 bases and J by 5 bases, with 16 bases left in between. The DNA for the CDR3 is TGTGCCAGCAGCGTTGCGAGGGACGGGTCGACTGAAGCTTTCTTT. The encoded protein is CASSVARDGSTEAFF.

This clonotype turned up a few times. V gene TRBV7-2 combines with J gene TRBJ2-1; 11 bases are shared with TRBD2. Losses at the gene ends were 11 bases for V and 2 bases for J; bases not matched to a gene: 5. The CDR3 totals 14 residues. The V gene's germline CDR1 is SGHTA and CDR2 FQGNSA. In DNA form, the CDR3 reads TGTGCCGGTGGGACTAGCGGTGCCTACAATGAGCAGTTCTTC. This encodes CAGGTSGAYNEQFF.

Points on this clonotype: Germline and junction disagree at one end, which may indicate a read error. The chain uses TRBV20-1 and TRBJ2-1; D possibly uses TRBD1 or TRBD2 (6 bases each). CDR1 and CDR2 from the germline V gene are DFQATT and SNEGSKA (reference sequence). There are 12 residues in the CDR3. This chain's CDR3 is CSARGGFDEQFF. DNA for the CDR3: TGCAGTGCCAGAGGGGGGTTTGATGAGCAGTTCTTC.

This clonotype was detected ten times or more. The chain is built from TRBV6-1 and TRBJ1-2, with 9 nucleotides matching TRBD1. Germline V gene lookup returns CDR1 MNHNS and CDR2 SASEGT. The trim removed 6 bases at V and 2 bases at J, leaving 7 bases unmatched. The CDR3 is made up of 15 amino acids. CDR3 sequence: CASSRFTGGNYGYTF. CDR3 DNA sequence: TGTGCCAGCAGCCGTTTCACAGGGGGCAACTATGGCTACACCTTC.

Many counts were recorded for this clonotype. This chain links TRBV5-1 with TRBJ2-1; no firm D call. Germline V gene lookup returns CDR1 SGHRS and CDR2 YFSETQ. Trimming took 2 bases from V and 5 from J, leaving 5 bases between them. The CDR3 runs 12 residues. In DNA, the CDR3 is TGCGCCAGCAGCTTAACTCACAATGAGCAGTTCTTC. It is translated as CASSLTHNEQFF.

This clonotype was recorded at least ten times. This rearrangement joins TRBV24-1 to TRBJ2-1, with TRBD2 matching over 10 bases. The V gene's germline CDR1 is KGHDR and CDR2 SFDVKD. The CDR3 contains 15 residues. After removal of 8 bases from V and 3 bases from J, the junction contained 6 bases not matched to a gene. The CDR3 reads CATIGSGRYYNEQFF. The CDR3 DNA reads TGTGCCACCATCGGTAGCGGGAGGTACTACAATGAGCAGTTCTTC.

The rearrangement uses TRBV12-3 or TRBV12-4 and TRBJ2-1, with TRBD2 matching 12 bases. The CDR3 is 19 residues long. Trimming cost V 6 bases and J 0 bases; bases outside gene matches: 12. Written as DNA, the CDR3 is TGTGCCAGCAGCCAGCCCCTAGCGGGAGGGGGGAGCTCCTACAATGAGCAGTTCTTC. Protein sequence: CASSQPLAGGGSSYNEQFF.

This clonotype appeared a few times. The genes are TRBV7-8 and TRBJ2-1, with D uncertain. Germline CDR1 is SGHVS and CDR2 is FQNEAQ. V gave up 2 bases and J gave up 10 bases, with 9 bases separating them. The CDR3 totals 12 residues. The CDR3 here is CASSLIFREQFF. DNA for the CDR3: TGTGCCAGCAGCTTAATCTTCCGCGAGCAGTTCTTC.

This sequence joins TRBV3-1 and TRBJ2-6; D not resolved. Trimming took off 1 base at V and 0 bases at J, with 10 bases between the two ends. In germline, CDR1 is LGHDT, CDR2 YNNKEL (reference sequence). The CDR3 loop spans 17 amino acids. CDR3 in DNA: TGTGCCAGCAGCCAAGTTCTCCGTAGCTCTGGGGCCAACGTCCTGACTTTC. Translating gives CASSQVLRSSGANVLTF.

In this sample, this clonotype turned up many times. The chain links TRBV7-9 to TRBJ2-3; D gene unclear. Germline CDR1 reads SEHNR; CDR2 reads FQNEAQ (reference sequence). The germline V and J ends were trimmed by 4 bases and 0 bases, with 11 bases remaining between them. The CDR3 is 15 residues long. The CDR3 region has the DNA TGTGCCAGCAGCTCCGGGTCTATAAGCACAGATACGCAGTATTTT. Translated, it gives CASSSGSISTDTQYF.